This entry features one T cell receptor beta chain sequence. The data originate from a study of blood T cell repertoires in COVID-19. In the study overall: Specimens from acute and convalescent COVID-19 originated in the United States, Italy and Spain. The cDNA or gDNA used as material had been derived from T cells, B-cell-depleted T cells, or PBMCs.

CDR1 SGHVS and CDR2 FQNEAQ come from the germline V gene. The CDR3 covers 14 residues. Trimming shortened V by 2 bases and J by 5 bases, and 9 bases separated the two germline ends. In the authors' methods: How many nucleated cells were present was estimated from reference gene primer amplification. TCRdb's copy holds only in-frame clones and misses some; the assay was immunoSEQ multiplex PCR. The V and J calls and clone size were taken over from that table, and D and trimming were inferred from the DNA. The table records about 80,000 clones, approximately 76% of them present only once. The sequence derives from a man aged 65-85 years with active or convalescent COVID-19. Sequencing was done on a sample of peripheral blood. V gene TRBV7-8 combines with J gene TRBJ1-4, with D tentatively TRBD1 (5 bases). The CDR3 protein is CASSLQGQNEKLFF. CDR3 coding DNA: TGTGCCAGCAGCTTACAGGGTCAAAATGAAAAACTGTTTTTT.